This T cell receptor (beta chain) was observed in a study of cytomegalovirus exposure and HLA in healthy donors. About this clone itself: Its target is not known.

Overall study findings and caveats: The study designated about 180 TCR beta chains cytomegalovirus-associated.

Generated by immunoSEQ multiplex PCR, the TCRdb table keeps only in-frame clones and is missing some. The repertoire holds roughly 75,000 clones, 94% seen once, with roughly 2.1% in the top ten. Material for sequencing was PBMCs. This TCR was recovered from a woman between 18 and 30 years old in good health and CMV-seronegative.

CDR3 DNA sequence: TGTGCCAGTATTGGACAGGGGCTCTATGGCTACACCTTC. Translating it yields CASIGQGLYGYTF. The chain uses TRBV19 and TRBJ1-2, with 9 positions matching TRBD1. In germline, CDR1 is LNHDA, CDR2 SQIVND (reference sequence). The CDR3 has 13 amino acids. V dropped 7 bases and J dropped 4; count of bases not matched to a gene: 4.